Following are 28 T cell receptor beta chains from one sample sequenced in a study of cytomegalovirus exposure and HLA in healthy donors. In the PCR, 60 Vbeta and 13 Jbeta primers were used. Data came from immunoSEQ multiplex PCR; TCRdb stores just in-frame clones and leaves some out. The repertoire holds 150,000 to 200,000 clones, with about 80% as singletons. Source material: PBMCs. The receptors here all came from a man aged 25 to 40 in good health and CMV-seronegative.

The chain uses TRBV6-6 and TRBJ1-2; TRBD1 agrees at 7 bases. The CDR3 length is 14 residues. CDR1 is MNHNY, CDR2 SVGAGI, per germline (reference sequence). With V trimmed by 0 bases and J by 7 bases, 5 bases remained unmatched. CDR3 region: CASSYSTGRTGYTF. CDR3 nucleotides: TGTGCCAGCAGTTACTCGACAGGGCGGACTGGCTACACCTTC.

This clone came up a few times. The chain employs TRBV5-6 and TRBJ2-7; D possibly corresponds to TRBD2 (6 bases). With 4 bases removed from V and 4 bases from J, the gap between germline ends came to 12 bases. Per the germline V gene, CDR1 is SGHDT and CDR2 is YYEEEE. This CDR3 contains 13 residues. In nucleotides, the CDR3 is TGTGCCAGCAGCCGGAGGGAACAATACGAGCAGTACTTC. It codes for CASSRREQYEQYF.

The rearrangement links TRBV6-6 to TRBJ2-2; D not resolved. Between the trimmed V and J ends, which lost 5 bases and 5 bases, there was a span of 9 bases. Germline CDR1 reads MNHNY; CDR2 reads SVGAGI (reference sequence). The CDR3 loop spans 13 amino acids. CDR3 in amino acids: CASSPTKTGELFF. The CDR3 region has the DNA TGTGCCAGCAGTCCTACTAAGACCGGGGAGCTGTTTTTT.

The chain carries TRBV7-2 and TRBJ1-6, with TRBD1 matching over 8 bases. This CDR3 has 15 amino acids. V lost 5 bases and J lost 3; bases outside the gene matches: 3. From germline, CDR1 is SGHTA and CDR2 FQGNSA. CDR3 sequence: CASSTGTGYNSPLHF. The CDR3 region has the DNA TGTGCCAGCAGCACAGGGACAGGCTATAATTCACCCCTCCACTTT.

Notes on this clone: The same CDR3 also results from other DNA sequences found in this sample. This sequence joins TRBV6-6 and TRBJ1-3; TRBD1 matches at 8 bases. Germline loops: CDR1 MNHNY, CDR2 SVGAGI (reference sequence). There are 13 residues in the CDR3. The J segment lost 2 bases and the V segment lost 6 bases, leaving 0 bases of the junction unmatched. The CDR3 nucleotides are TGTGCCAGCAGGGACAGGGCTGGAAACACCATATATTTT. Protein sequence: CASRDRAGNTIYF.

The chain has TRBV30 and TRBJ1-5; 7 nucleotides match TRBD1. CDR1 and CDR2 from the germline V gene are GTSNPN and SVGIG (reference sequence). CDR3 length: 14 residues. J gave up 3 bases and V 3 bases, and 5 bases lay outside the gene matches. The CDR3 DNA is TGTGCCTGGAGCTCCGACAGGGCCAATCAGCCCCAGCATTTT. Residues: CAWSSDRANQPQHF.

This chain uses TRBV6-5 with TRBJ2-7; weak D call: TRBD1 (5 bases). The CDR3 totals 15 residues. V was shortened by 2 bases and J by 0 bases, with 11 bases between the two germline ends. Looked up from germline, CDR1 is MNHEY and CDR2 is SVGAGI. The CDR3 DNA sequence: TGTGCCAGCAGTTACGCTCAGGGAAGCTCCTACGAGCAGTACTTC. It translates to CASSYAQGSSYEQYF.

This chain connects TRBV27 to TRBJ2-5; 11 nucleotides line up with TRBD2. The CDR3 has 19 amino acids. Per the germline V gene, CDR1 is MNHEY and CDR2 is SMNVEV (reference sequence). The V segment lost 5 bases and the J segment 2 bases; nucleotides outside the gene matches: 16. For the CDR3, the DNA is TGTGCCAGCAGTCCCTCGACTCTAGCGGGAGGAAGGGGGCAAGAGACCCAGTACTTC. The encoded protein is CASSPSTLAGGRGQETQYF.

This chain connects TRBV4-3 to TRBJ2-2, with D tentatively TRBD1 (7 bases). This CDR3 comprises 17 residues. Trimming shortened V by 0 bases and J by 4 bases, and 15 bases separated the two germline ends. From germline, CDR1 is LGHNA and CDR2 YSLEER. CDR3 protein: CASSQDLARGATGELFF. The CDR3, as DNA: TGCGCCAGCAGCCAAGATCTCGCCAGGGGGGCCACCGGGGAGCTGTTTTTT.

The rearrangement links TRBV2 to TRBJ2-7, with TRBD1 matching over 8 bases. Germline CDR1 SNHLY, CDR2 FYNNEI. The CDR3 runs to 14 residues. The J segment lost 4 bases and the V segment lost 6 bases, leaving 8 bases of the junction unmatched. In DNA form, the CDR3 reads TGTGCCAGCAGGACAGGGGAGTTTGCGTACGAGCAGTACTTC. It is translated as CASRTGEFAYEQYF.

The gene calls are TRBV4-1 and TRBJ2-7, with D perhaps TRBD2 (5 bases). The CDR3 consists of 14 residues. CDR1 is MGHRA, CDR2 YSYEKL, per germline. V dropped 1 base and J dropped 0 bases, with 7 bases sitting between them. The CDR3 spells CASSQGDYSYEQYF. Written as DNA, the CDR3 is TGCGCCAGCAGCCAAGGAGACTACTCCTACGAGCAGTACTTC.

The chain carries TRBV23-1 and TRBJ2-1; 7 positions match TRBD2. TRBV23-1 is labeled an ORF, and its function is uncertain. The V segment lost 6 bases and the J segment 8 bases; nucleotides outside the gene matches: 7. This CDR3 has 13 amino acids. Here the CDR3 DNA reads TGCGCCAGCAGGGGGGGGAGGATCCATGAGCAGTTCTTC. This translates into CASRGGRIHEQFF.

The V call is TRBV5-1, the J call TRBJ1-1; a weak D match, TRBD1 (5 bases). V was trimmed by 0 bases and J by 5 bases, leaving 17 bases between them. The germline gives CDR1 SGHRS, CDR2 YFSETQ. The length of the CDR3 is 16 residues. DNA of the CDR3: TGCGCCAGCAGCTTGGCCTGGTCCGCCGGGGGGACTGAAGCTTTCTTT. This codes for CASSLAWSAGGTEAFF.

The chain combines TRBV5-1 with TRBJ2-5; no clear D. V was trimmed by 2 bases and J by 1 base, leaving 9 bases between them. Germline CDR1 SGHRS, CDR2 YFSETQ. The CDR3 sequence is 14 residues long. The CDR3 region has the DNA TGCGCCAGCAGCTTTAAACAGCTCCAAGAGACCCAGTACTTC. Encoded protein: CASSFKQLQETQYF.

In DNA, the CDR3 is TGTGCCAGCAGTTACTCGCTTAGCGGGGGTGGTGAGCAGTTCTTC. Protein sequence: CASSYSLSGGGEQFF. This sequence joins TRBV6-5 and TRBJ2-1, with 9 bases identical to TRBD2. J was trimmed by 9 bases and V by 0 bases; bases with no gene match: 6. The CDR3 totals 15 residues. Germline V gene lookup returns CDR1 MNHEY and CDR2 SVGAGI.

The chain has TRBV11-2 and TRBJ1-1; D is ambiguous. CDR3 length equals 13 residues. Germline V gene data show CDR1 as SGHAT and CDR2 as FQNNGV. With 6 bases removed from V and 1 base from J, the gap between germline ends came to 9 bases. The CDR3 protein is CASSQAGNTEAFF. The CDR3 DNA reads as TGTGCCAGCAGTCAGGCGGGGAACACTGAAGCTTTCTTT.

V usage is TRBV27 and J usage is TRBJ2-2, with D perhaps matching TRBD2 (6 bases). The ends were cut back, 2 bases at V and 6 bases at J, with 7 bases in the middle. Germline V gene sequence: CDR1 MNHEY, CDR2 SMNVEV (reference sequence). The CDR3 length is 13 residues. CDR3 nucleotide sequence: TGTGCCAGCAGTTTACTAGCGCCCGGGGAGCTGTTTTTT. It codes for CASSLLAPGELFF.

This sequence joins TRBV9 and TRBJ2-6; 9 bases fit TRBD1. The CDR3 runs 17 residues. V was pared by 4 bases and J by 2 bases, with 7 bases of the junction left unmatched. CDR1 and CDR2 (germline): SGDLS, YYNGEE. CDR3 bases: TGTGCCAGCAGCCAACGGGACAGGGTAGCTGGGGCCAACGTCCTGACTTTC. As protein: CASSQRDRVAGANVLTF.

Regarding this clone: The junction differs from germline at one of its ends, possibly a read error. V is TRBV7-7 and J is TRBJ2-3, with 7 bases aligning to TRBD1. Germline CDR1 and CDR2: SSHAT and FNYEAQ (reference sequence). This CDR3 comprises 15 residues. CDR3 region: CASSQATGSTDTQYF. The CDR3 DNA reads TGTGCTAGCAGCCAAGCGACAGGGAGCACAGATACGCAGTATTTT.

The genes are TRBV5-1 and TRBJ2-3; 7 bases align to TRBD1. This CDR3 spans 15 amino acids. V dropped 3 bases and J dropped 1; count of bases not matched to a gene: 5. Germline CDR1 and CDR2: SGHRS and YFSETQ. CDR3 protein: CASSSGQERTDTQYF. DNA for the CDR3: TGCGCCAGCAGCTCTGGACAGGAACGCACAGATACGCAGTATTTT.

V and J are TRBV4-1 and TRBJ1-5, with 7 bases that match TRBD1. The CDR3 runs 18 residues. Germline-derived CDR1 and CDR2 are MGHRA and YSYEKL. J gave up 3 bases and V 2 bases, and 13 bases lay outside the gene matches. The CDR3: CASSQFPTPGQANQPQHF. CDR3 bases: TGCGCCAGCAGCCAATTCCCCACCCCAGGACAGGCCAATCAGCCCCAGCATTTT.

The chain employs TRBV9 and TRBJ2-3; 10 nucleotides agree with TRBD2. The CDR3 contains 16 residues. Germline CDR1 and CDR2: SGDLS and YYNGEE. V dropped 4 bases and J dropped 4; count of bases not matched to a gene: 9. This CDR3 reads CASSSSGRAGADTQYF. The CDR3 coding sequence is TGTGCCAGCAGCTCCAGCGGGAGGGCCGGTGCAGATACGCAGTATTTT.

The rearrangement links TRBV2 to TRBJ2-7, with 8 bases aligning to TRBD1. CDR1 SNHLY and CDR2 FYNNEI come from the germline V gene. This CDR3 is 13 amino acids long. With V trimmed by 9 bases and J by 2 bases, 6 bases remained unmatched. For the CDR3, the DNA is TGTGCCAGTATGGACAGGGTCCCCTACGAGCAGTACTTC. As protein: CASMDRVPYEQYF.

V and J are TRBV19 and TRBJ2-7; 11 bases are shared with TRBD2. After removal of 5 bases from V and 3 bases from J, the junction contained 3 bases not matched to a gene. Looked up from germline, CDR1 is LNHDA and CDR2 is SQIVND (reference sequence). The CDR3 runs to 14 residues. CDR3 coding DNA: TGTGCCAGTAGTGTGGGACTAGCGGTCTACGAGCAGTACTTC. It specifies CASSVGLAVYEQYF.

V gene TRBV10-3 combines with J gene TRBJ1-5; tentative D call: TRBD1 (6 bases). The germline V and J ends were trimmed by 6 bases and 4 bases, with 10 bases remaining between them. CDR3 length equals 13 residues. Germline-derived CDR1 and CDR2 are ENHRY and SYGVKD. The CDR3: CAISLQGNQPQHF. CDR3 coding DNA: TGTGCCATCAGCCTACAGGGAAATCAGCCCCAGCATTTT.

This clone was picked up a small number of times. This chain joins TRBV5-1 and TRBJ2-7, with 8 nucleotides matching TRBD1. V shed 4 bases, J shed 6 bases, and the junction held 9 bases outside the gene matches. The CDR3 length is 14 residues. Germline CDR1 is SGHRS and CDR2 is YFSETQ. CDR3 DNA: TGCGCCAGCAGCGTGGACAGGGTGGCAGGCGAGCAGTACTTC. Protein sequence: CASSVDRVAGEQYF.

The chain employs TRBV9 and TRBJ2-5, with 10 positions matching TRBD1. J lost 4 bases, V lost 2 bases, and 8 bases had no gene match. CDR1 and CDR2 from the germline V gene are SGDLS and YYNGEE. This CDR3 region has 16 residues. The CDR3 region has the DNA TGTGCCAGCAGCGTTGACGGGACAGGGGAAGGAGAGACCCAGTACTTC. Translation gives CASSVDGTGEGETQYF.

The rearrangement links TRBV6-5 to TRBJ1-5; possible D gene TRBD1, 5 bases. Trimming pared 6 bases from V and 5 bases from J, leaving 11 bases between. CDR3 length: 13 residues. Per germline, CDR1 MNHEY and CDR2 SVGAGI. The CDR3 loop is CASRRVRDQPQHF. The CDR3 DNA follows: TGTGCCAGCAGGCGCGTCAGGGATCAGCCCCAGCATTTT.